This record covers a single T cell receptor beta chain. The antigen is unknown. The sample belongs to a study of T cell responses to AZD1222 COVID-19 vaccine. General study results and limits: Vaccine-associated CD4 TCRs ranged over spike, dominating at 160-218 and 743-854.

Sequencing used immunoSEQ multiplex PCR; TCRdb keeps in-frame clones, though not all of them. The sample shows 28,000 or so clones, over 75% of them seen only once. The sequencing here drew on peripheral blood, taken 28 days after the second AZD1222 dose. The clonotype comes from an adult who received the AZD1222 COVID-19 vaccine.

The CDR3 DNA sequence: TGTGCCAGCAGCTTGGCCCTTGGCGTCTCCTACAATGAGCAGTTCTTC. The encoded protein is CASSLALGVSYNEQFF. J is TRBJ2-1 and V is TRBV5-8; D gene unclear. Between the trimmed V and J ends, which lost 0 bases and 0 bases, there was a span of 10 bases. CDR3 length: 16 amino acids. The V gene's germline CDR1 is SGHTS and CDR2 YDEGEE.